The 8 T cell receptor beta chains below come from one sample, sequenced in a study of cytomegalovirus exposure and HLA in healthy donors. The PCR was carried out with 60 Vbeta primers and 13 Jbeta primers. Method: immunoSEQ multiplex PCR; TCRdb's copy keeps in-frame clones and lacks some. The data contain approximately 72,000 clones, under 80% of them singletons. The sequenced sample consisted of PBMCs. Every receptor here comes from a male donor in good health and CMV-seropositive.

This clone came up a few times. The CDR3 spells CASSRLTGANYGYTF. The CDR3 coding sequence is TGTGCCAGCAGCCGTCTGACAGGGGCTAACTATGGCTACACCTTC. This chain joins TRBV28 and TRBJ1-2; 8 bases line up with TRBD1. V was clipped by 6 bases and J by 0 bases; unmatched bases: 6. Germline lookup yields CDR1 MDHEN and CDR2 SYDVKM. There are 15 residues in the CDR3.

The chain uses TRBV5-1 and TRBJ2-5; the match to TRBD2 covers 11 bases. With 1 base clipped from V and 1 base from J, the junction kept 0 bases outside the gene matches. Germline V gives CDR1 SGHRS, CDR2 YFSETQ. This CDR3 region has 15 residues. CDR3 nucleotide sequence: TGCGCCAGCAGCTTGCTAGCGGGGGGCCAAGAGACCCAGTACTTC. Residues: CASSLLAGGQETQYF.

The rearrangement links TRBV5-6 to TRBJ2-5; a possible D gene is TRBD2 (5 bases). There are 13 residues in the CDR3. Germline V gene data show CDR1 as SGHDT and CDR2 as YYEEEE. V lost 3 bases to trimming and J lost 3 bases, with 9 bases between them. The CDR3: CASSSGLEETQYF. CDR3 nucleotides: TGTGCCAGCAGCTCCGGACTGGAAGAGACCCAGTACTTC.

V is TRBV19 and J is TRBJ2-7; D uncertain. Deletions cut 6 bases from V and 2 bases from J, with 8 bases between. In germline, CDR1 is LNHDA, CDR2 SQIVND (reference sequence). CDR3 length equals 12 residues. The CDR3 DNA sequence: TGTGCCAGTAGAGACAAAACCTACGAGCAGTACTTC. It translates to CASRDKTYEQYF.

This clone came up many times. The gene calls are TRBV2 and TRBJ2-3; 7 bases align to TRBD1. Germline V lookup: CDR1 SNHLY, CDR2 FYNNEI. The length of the CDR3 is 13 residues. With V trimmed by 10 bases and J by 2 bases, 6 bases remained unmatched. This chain's CDR3 is CATGTEYTDTQYF. In DNA, the CDR3 is TGTGCCACCGGGACAGAGTACACAGATACGCAGTATTTT.

This chain uses TRBV28 with TRBJ2-7; TRBD2 aligns across 7 bases. The junction had 16 bases not matched to a gene; V was cut back by 1 base and J by 7 bases. The germline CDR1 and CDR2 sequences are MDHEN and SYDVKM. The CDR3 covers 17 residues. The CDR3, as DNA: TGTGCCAGCAGTTTATATTCGGCGGGAGAGGTCAGACGGGAGCAGTACTTC. It specifies CASSLYSAGEVRREQYF. Full variable domain (outside the CDR3, taken from reference TRBV28 and TRBJ2-7): DVKVTQSSRYLVKRTGEKVFLECVQDMDHENMFWYRQDPGLGLRLIYFSYDVKMKEKGDIPEGYSVSREKKERFSLILESASTNQTSMYLCASSLYSAGEVRREQYFGPGTRLTVT.

CDR3 loop: CAIRADSPYGYTF. The CDR3 DNA sequence: TGTGCCATCAGAGCGGACAGCCCCTATGGCTACACCTTC. The V call is TRBV10-3, the J call TRBJ1-2, with a possible D match to TRBD1 (6 bases). Germline V lookup: CDR1 ENHRY, CDR2 SYGVKD. The CDR3 extends over 13 amino acids. Trimming took 6 bases from V and 4 from J, leaving 12 bases between them.

The CDR3 protein is CASSLARGGHGYTF. As DNA, the CDR3 is TGTGCCAGCAGCTTAGCCCGGGGGGGACATGGCTACACCTTC. The V and J genes are TRBV7-2 and TRBJ1-2; a possible D gene is TRBD1 (5 bases). The CDR3 sequence is 14 residues long. Germline values: CDR1 SGHTA, CDR2 FQGNSA. V gave up 0 bases and J gave up 6 bases, with 11 bases separating them.